The subject of this entry is one TCR beta chain. Its target is not known. These data come from a study of breast tumors, draining lymph nodes, adjacent tissues. Study findings and constraints: Compared with lymph nodes, tumors were less diverse; compared with nontumor tissue, more.

MiXCR, run by TCRdb on the multiplex PCR reads, gives a single entry per CDR3 protein. The table has approximately 180,000 distinct CDR3 sequences, around 33% seen once. Breast cancer patients provided tissue from their axillary draining lymph nodes. The specimen sequenced was axillary lymph node tissue. This TCR came from a female donor with breast cancer. Some clones in this sample may be carry-over from other donors' samples.

The CDR3 reads CATRLSGELFF. The CDR3 nucleotides read TGTGCCACTCGACTAAGCGGGGAGCTGTTTTTT. V is TRBV19 and J is TRBJ2-2, with D maybe TRBD2 (5 bases). V gave up 10 bases and J gave up 7 bases, with 10 bases separating them. This CDR3 has 11 residues. Germline V gene lookup returns CDR1 LNHDA and CDR2 SQIVND (reference sequence).